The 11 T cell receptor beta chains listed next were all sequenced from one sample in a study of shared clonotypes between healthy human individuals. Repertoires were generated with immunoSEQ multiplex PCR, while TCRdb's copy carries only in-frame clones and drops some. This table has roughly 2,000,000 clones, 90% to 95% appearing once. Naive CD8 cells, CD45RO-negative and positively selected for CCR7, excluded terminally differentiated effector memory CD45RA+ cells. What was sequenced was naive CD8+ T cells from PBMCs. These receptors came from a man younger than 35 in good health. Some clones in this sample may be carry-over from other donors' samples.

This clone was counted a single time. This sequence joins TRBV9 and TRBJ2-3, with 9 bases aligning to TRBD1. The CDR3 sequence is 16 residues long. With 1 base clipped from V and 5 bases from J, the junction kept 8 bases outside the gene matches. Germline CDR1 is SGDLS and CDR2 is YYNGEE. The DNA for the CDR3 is TGTGCCAGCAGCGTATCACCGGGACAGGGAAGAGATACGCAGTATTTT. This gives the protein CASSVSPGQGRDTQYF.

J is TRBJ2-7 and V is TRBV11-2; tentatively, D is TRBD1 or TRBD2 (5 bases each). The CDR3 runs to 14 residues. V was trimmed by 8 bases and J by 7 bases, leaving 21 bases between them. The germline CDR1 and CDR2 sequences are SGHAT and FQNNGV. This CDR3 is CASRSRDGLSEQYF. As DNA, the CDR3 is TGTGCCAGCCGCTCTAGGGACGGCTTATCGGAGCAGTACTTC. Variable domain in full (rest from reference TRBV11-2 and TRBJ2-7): EAGVAQSPRYKIIEKRQSVAFWCNPISGHATLYWYQQILGQGPKLLIQFQNNGVVDDSQLPKDRFSAERLKGVDSTLKIQPAKLEDSAVYLCASRSRDGLSEQYFGPGTRLTVT.

The CDR3 sequence: CASSSRPSGEQYF. The CDR3 bases are TGTGCCAGTAGTTCCCGACCGTCTGGCGAGCAGTACTTC. V gene TRBV19 combines with J gene TRBJ2-7; D remains unclear. This CDR3 has 13 residues. Germline loops: CDR1 LNHDA, CDR2 SQIVND (reference sequence). The germline V and J ends were trimmed by 5 bases and 6 bases, with 14 bases remaining between them. The whole variable domain, remainder taken from reference TRBV19 and TRBJ2-7, is DGGITQSPKYLFRKEGQNVTLSCEQNLNHDAMYWYRQDPGQGLRLIYYSQIVNDFQKGDIAEGYSVSREKKESFPLTVTSAQKNPTAFYLCASSSRPSGEQYFGPGTRLTVT.

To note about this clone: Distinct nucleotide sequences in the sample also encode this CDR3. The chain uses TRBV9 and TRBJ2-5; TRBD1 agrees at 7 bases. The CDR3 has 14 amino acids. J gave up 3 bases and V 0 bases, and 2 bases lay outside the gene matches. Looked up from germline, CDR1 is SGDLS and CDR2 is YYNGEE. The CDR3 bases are TGTGCCAGCAGCGTAGGACAGGGAGAAGAGACCCAGTACTTC. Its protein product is CASSVGQGEETQYF.

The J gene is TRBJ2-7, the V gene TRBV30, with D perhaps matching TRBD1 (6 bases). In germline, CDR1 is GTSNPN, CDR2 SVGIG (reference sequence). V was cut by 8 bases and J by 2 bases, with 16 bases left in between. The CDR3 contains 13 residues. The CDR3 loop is CATSGHIAYEQYF. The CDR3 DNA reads TGTGCCACCTCGGGACACATAGCCTACGAGCAGTACTTC.

Here the CDR3 DNA reads TGCGCCAGCAGCCTAAATAGCAATCAGCCCCAGCATTTT. Amino acid sequence: CASSLNSNQPQHF. The chain recombines TRBV10-2 with TRBJ1-5; D gene unclear. The CDR3 is made up of 13 amino acids. The germline V gene encodes CDR1 WSHSY and CDR2 SAAADI. The V end lost 6 bases, the J end lost 0 bases, and 6 bases lay between the germline ends.

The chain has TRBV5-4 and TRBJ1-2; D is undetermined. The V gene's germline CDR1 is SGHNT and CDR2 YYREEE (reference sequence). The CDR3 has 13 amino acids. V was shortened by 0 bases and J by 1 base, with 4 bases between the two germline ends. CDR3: CASSLGINYGYTF. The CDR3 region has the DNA TGTGCCAGCAGCTTGGGGATTAACTATGGCTACACCTTC.

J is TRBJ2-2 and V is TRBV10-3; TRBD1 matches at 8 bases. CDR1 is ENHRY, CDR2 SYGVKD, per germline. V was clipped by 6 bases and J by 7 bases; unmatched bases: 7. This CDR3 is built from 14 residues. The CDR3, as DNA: TGTGCCATCAGACGACAGGGGACGGACGGGGAGCTGTTTTTT. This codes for CAIRRQGTDGELFF.

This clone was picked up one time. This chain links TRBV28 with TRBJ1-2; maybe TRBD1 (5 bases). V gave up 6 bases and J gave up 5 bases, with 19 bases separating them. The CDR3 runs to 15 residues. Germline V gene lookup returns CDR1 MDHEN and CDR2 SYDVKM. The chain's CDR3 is CASRTLRGSTYGYTF. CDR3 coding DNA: TGTGCCAGCAGGACGCTGCGGGGGTCGACGTATGGCTACACCTTC.

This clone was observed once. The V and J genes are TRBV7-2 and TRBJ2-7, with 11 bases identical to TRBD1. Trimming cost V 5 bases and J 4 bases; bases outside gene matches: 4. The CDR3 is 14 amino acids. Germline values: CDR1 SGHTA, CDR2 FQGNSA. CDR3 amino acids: CASSPGDRGYEQYF. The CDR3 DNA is TGTGCCAGCAGCCCTGGGGACAGGGGGTACGAGCAGTACTTC.

The CDR3 is CSVEVKDGTYEQYF. CDR3 coding DNA: TGCAGCGTTGAAGTAAAGGACGGTACCTACGAGCAGTACTTC. The J gene is TRBJ2-7, the V gene TRBV29-1; D remains ambiguous. Trimming took 1 base from V and 2 from J, leaving 12 bases between them. The CDR3 extends over 14 amino acids. Germline values: CDR1 SQVTM, CDR2 ANQGSEA.